The rows below give T cell receptor beta chains drawn from one sample of a study of blood T cells in healthy people across ages. MiXCR, applied by TCRdb to the 5' RACE reads, yields one record per CDR3 protein. Seen here are some 670,000 distinct CDR3 sequences, under 65% observed once, and the top ten hold about 14%. The sample consisted of blood. These receptor sequences come from a woman over 75 in good health. CDR3s include the opening cysteine and the closing phenylalanine or tryptophan. A D gene is named only where the DNA matches it firmly. Clone size is shown for a subset of rows, as once, few, many or a class of expanded clone.

clone_size d_call j_call v_call cdr3_nt cdr3_aa
. . TRBJ2-2 TRBV11-2 TGTACCAGCAGCCCCCGACCCTCCACCGGGGAGCTGTTTTTT CTSSPRPSTGELFF
many . TRBJ2-7 TRBV10-1 TGCGCCAGCAGTGACCCGCCAGACTCCGAGCAGTACTTC CASSDPPDSEQYF
few . TRBJ1-5 TRBV7-2 TGTGCCAGCAGCTCCTATCGACAGGCTGGGAATCAGCCCCAGCATTTT CASSSYRQAGNQPQHF
. TRBD2 TRBJ2-2 TRBV27 TGTGCCAGCAGTCTACTAGCGGGAGGATTCGCCGGGGAGCTGTTTTTT CASSLLAGGFAGELFF
. . TRBJ2-1 TRBV11-3 TGTGCCAGCAGTTATAGTCCAAACTCCGACAATGAGCAGTTCTTC CASSYSPNSDNEQFF
. TRBD1 TRBJ1-5 TRBV29-1 TGCAGCGTGGGGACAGAAAATCAGCCCCAGCATTTT CSVGTENQPQHF
. . TRBJ2-1 TRBV6-5 TGTGCCAGCGGGATTAGCTCTACCTCCTACAATGAGCAGTTCTTC CASGISSTSYNEQFF
once . TRBJ1-4 TRBV27 TGTGCCAGCAGTTTAAGCCCATATCTAGCTAATGAAAAACTGTTTTTT CASSLSPYLANEKLFF
many . TRBJ2-7 TRBV18 TGTGCCAGCTCACCACAGGACGCCTACGAGCAGTACTTC CASSPQDAYEQYF
. . TRBJ1-5 TRBV27 TGTGCCAGCAGCCGAAAAGGACAGCGGAATCAGCCCCAGCATTTT CASSRKGQRNQPQHF
many TRBD2 TRBJ2-3 TRBV7-3 TGTGCCAGCACCCTCGGACTAGGGCCCACAGATACGCAGTATTTT CASTLGLGPTDTQYF
. TRBD1 TRBJ2-3 TRBV29-1 TGCAGCGGCGACAGGGGAGATACGCAGTATTTT CSGDRGDTQYF
. TRBD2 TRBJ2-3 TRBV20-1 TGCGCCGCCGGGACTAGCGGCACAGATACGCAGTATTTT CAAGTSGTDTQYF
. . TRBJ2-7 TRBV21-1 TGTGCCAGCAGCGGTGCAGCGGGAGGGCTAGTGCAGTACTTC CASSGAAGGLVQYF
few . TRBJ2-3 TRBV7-9 TGTGCCACCGAGGAGGGGGCCACAGATACGCAGTATTTT CATEEGATDTQYF
. TRBD1 TRBJ2-7 TRBV28 TGTGCCAGCAGTTTCCCATCCGGACAGGCACCCGAGCAGTACTTC CASSFPSGQAPEQYF
many TRBD2 TRBJ2-3 TRBV7-2 TGTGCCAGCAGCTTTGGGACGGGGGGGGATACGCAGTATTTT CASSFGTGGDTQYF
. . TRBJ2-7 TRBV6-6 TGTGCCAGCAGTTACTCGAGGCCTGACAGTGGCTCCTACGAGCAGTACTTC CASSYSRPDSGSYEQYF
. . TRBJ1-4 TRBV4-3 TGCGCCAGCAGCCAAGGTATACGAGCCAGGGGCAATGAAAAACTGTTTTTT CASSQGIRARGNEKLFF
few . TRBJ2-2 TRBV28 TGTGCCAGCAGTTTATGGACTGGGGGTACCGGGGAGCTGTTTTTT CASSLWTGGTGELFF
many . TRBJ2-6 TRBV25-1 TGTGCCAGCAGTGAATATTATAGGGCTGGGGCCAACGTCCTGACTTTC CASSEYYRAGANVLTF
. TRBD2 TRBJ2-3 TRBV5-6 TGTGCCAGCAGCTTTCGGCGGGGGGCTAGCACAGATACGCAGTATTTT CASSFRRGASTDTQYF
many TRBD2 TRBJ2-7 TRBV11-2 TGTGCCAGTAATCGACTAGCGGGAGCCTACGAGCAGTACTTC CASNRLAGAYEQYF
. . TRBJ2-1 TRBV28 TGTGCCAGCAGTTTTCGATCCCTAAGCTCCTACAATGAGCAGTTCTTC CASSFRSLSSYNEQFF
. . TRBJ2-1 TRBV20-1 TGCAGTGCTGTGTACACAGTCGGGAATGAGCAGTTCTTC CSAVYTVGNEQFF
. TRBD2 TRBJ2-1 TRBV15 TGTGCCACCAGCTCCTCGACTAGCGGTTACAATGAGCAGTTCTTC CATSSSTSGYNEQFF
. . TRBJ2-5 TRBV20-1 TGCAGTGCTAGACCTCCGGGTCGGGGGGAGACCCAGTACTTC CSARPPGRGETQYF
many . TRBJ2-7 TRBV28 TGTGCCAGCAAATCCCCAGGGGCACCCTACGAGCAGTACTTC CASKSPGAPYEQYF
many TRBD1 TRBJ2-3 TRBV4-1 TGCGCCAGCAGCCAAGCGAGGGACAGCCCTTACCCAGATACGCAGTATTTT CASSQARDSPYPDTQYF
. . TRBJ1-4 TRBV29-1 TGCAGCGTTAGCGACCGCGAGACTAATGAAAAACTGTTTTTT CSVSDRETNEKLFF
. . TRBJ1-5 TRBV3-1 TGTGCCAGCAGCCAAGGACAGAGCACCAATCAGCCCCAGCATTTT CASSQGQSTNQPQHF
. . TRBJ2-3 TRBV29-1 TGCAGCGTTGCTGTCAGAGATACGCAGTATTTT CSVAVRDTQYF
. TRBD1 TRBJ2-7 TRBV20-1 TGCAGTGCTTCCGGACAGGCACCCTACGAGCAGTACTTC CSASGQAPYEQYF
. TRBD2 TRBJ2-5 TRBV7-3 TGTGCCAGCAGCTTAGCACCAACTAGCGGCGTGGAGACCCAGTACTTC CASSLAPTSGVETQYF
. . TRBJ2-3 TRBV10-3 TGTGCCATCAGTGGATCAGGGTACAGTCTAACAGATACGCAGTATTTT CAISGSGYSLTDTQYF
once . TRBJ1-2 TRBV4-2 TGTGCCAGCAGCCAAGGTCTAAGGGCGCCAACAGAGGGCTACACCTTC CASSQGLRAPTEGYTF
. TRBD2 TRBJ2-2 TRBV12-3/TRBV12-4 TGTGCCAGCACCCCCTTCCCTTCGGGGGGACTGTTTTTT CASTPFPSGGLFF
many . TRBJ2-3 TRBV4-1 TGCGCCAGCAGCCAAGAAACGCCCTTACCAGATACGCAGTATTTT CASSQETPLPDTQYF
. . TRBJ2-1 TRBV20-1 TGCAGTGCTAGAGATCCCATTGCGGAGGAGCAGTTCTTC CSARDPIAEEQFF
. . TRBJ2-1 TRBV7-2 TGTGCCAGCAGCTTCCTCGACGGTTACAATGAGCAGTTCTTC CASSFLDGYNEQFF
. TRBD1 TRBJ1-1 TRBV12-3/TRBV12-4 TGTGCCATAGGGACAGACACTGAAGCTTTCTTT CAIGTDTEAFF
. TRBD1 TRBJ1-2 TRBV7-2 TGTGCCAGCAGCTACCAGACAGGGGGCGATGGAAACTATGGCTACACCTTC CASSYQTGGDGNYGYTF
. TRBD2 TRBJ2-2 TRBV20-1 TGCAGTGCTAGATTAGCGGGAGTGGACACCGGGGAGCTGTTTTTT CSARLAGVDTGELFF
. TRBD2 TRBJ2-3 TRBV10-3 TGTGCCATCAGTGATAGCGGGGGGGCCTCAGATACGCAGTATTTT CAISDSGGASDTQYF
. . TRBJ2-7 TRBV2 TGTGCCAGCAGTGAAGCGAGGCGACGGGCTTACGAGCAGTACTTC CASSEARRRAYEQYF
. . TRBJ1-2 TRBV4-1 TGCGCCAGCAGCCAAGACCCAGGACAGCCCTTCTATGGCTACACCTTC CASSQDPGQPFYGYTF
few . TRBJ1-1 TRBV27 TGTGCCAGCAGTCCTATACTACAGGGACACACTGAAGCTTTCTTT CASSPILQGHTEAFF
. TRBD1 TRBJ2-1 TRBV13 TGTGCCAGCAGCTCCCGACAGGGGGCCTACGAGCAGTTCTTC CASSSRQGAYEQFF
. TRBD1 TRBJ1-2 TRBV28 TGTGCCGGTGGGACAGGGGCCCCCAACTATGGCTACACCTTC CAGGTGAPNYGYTF
many . TRBJ2-7 TRBV7-9 TGTGCCAGCAGCTTAGGCCGGGCCCATGCCTACGAGCAGTACTTC CASSLGRAHAYEQYF
few . TRBJ1-1 TRBV24-1 TGTGCCACCAGTGATCCAAGGGGGGGGAACACTGAAGCTTTCTTT CATSDPRGGNTEAFF
. . TRBJ1-3 TRBV7-9 TGTGCCACCTACGGACGAGGGGAGGGAAGCACCATATATTTT CATYGRGEGSTIYF
few TRBD2 TRBJ2-1 TRBV10-2 TGCGCCAGCAGTCCCGTCGGGGGGGATAAGTTCTTC CASSPVGGDKFF